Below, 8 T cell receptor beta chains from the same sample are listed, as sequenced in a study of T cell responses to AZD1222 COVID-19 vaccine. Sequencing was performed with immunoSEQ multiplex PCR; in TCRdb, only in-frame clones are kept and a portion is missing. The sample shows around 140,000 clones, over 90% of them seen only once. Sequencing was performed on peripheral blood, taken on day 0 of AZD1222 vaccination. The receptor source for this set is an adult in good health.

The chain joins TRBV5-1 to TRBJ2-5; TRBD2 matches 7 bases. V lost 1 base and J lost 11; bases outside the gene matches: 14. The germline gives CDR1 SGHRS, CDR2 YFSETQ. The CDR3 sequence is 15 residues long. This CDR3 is CASSLSPGLLPQQYF. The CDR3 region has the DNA TGCGCCAGCAGCTTGTCGCCGGGACTACTACCACAACAGTACTTC.

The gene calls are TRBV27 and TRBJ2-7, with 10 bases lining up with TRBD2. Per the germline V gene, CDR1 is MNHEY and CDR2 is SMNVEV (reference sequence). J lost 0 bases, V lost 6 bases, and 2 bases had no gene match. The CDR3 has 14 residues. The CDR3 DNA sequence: TGTGCCAGCAGAGTAGCGGGAGGCTCCTACGAGCAGTACTTC. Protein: CASRVAGGSYEQYF.

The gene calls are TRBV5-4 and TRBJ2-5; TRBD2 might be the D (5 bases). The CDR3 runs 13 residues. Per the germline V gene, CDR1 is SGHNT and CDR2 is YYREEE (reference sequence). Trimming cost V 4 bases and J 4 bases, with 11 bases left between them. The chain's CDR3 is CASSPKGRETQYF. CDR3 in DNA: TGTGCCAGCAGCCCGAAAGGGAGAGAGACCCAGTACTTC.

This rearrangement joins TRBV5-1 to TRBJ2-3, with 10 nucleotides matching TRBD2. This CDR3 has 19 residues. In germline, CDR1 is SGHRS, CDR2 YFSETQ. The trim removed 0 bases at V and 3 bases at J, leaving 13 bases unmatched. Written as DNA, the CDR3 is TGCGCCAGCAGCTTGGCCTTTCCCGCCAGCGGGGGGGTTACAGATACGCAGTATTTT. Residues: CASSLAFPASGGVTDTQYF.

The CDR3 nucleotides are TGCGCCAGCAGCTGGAAGACAGGGGATAATTCACCCCTCCACTTT. Residues: CASSWKTGDNSPLHF. The rearrangement links TRBV5-1 to TRBJ1-6; 8 bases fit TRBD1. CDR1 SGHRS and CDR2 YFSETQ come from the germline V gene. The V gene end was trimmed by 3 bases and the J gene end by 5 bases; junction bases not matched to a gene: 4. The CDR3 extends over 15 amino acids.

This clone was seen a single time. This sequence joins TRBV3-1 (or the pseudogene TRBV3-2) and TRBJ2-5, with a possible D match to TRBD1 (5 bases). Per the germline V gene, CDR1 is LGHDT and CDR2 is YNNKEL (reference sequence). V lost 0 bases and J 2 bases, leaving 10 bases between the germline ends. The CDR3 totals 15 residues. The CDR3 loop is CASSQELRDQETQYF. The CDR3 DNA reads TGTGCCAGCAGCCAAGAGCTCAGGGATCAAGAGACCCAGTACTTC.

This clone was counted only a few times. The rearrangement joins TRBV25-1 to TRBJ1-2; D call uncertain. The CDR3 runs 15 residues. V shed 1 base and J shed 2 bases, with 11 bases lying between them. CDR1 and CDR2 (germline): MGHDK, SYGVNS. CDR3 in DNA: TGTGCCAGCAGTGAATCGGAAGGGATAAACTATGGCTACACCTTC. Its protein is CASSESEGINYGYTF.

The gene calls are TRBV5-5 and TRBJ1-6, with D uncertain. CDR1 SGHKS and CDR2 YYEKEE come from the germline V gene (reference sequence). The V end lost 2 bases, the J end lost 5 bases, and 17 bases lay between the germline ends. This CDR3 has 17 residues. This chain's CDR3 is CASSFSPADINNSPLHF. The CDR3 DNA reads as TGTGCCAGCAGCTTTTCCCCGGCAGACATAAATAATTCACCCCTCCACTTT.